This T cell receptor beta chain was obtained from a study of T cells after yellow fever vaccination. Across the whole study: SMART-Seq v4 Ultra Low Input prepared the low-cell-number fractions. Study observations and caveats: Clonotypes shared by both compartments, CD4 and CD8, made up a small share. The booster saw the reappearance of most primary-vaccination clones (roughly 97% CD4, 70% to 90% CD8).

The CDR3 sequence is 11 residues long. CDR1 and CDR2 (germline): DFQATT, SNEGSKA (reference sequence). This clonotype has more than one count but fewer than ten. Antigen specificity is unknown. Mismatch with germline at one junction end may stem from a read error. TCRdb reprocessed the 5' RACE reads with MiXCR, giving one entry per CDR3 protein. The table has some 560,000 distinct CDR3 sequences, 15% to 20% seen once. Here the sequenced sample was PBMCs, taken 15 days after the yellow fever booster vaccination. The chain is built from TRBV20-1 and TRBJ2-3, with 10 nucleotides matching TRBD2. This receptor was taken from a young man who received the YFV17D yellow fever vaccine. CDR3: CSARGLAMARF. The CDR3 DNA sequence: TGCAGTGCTAGGGGACTAGCGATGGCCCGTTTT.